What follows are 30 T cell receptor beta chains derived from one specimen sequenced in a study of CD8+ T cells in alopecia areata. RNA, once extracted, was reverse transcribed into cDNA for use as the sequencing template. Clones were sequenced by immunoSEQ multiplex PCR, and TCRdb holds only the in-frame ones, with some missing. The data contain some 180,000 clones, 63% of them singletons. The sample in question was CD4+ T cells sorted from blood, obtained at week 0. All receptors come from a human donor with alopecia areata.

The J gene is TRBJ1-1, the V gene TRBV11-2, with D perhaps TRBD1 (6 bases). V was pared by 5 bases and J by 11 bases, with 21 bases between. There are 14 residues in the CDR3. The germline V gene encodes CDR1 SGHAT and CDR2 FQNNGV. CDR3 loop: CASSQGGIGRKAFF. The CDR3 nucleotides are TGTGCCAGCAGCCAAGGGGGGATTGGAAGGAAGGCTTTCTTT.

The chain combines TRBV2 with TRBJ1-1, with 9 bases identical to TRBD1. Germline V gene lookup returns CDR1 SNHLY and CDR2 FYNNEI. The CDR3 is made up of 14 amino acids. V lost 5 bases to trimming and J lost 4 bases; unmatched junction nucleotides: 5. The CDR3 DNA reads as TGTGCCAGCAGTAAACAGGGGGCAGGCACTGAAGCTTTCTTT. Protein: CASSKQGAGTEAFF.

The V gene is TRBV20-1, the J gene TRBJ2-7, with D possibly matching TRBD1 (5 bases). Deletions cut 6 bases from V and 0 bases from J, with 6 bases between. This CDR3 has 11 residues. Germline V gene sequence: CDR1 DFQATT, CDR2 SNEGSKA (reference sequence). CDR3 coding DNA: TGCAGTGCCCAGGGCTCCTACGAGCAGTACTTC. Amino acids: CSAQGSYEQYF.

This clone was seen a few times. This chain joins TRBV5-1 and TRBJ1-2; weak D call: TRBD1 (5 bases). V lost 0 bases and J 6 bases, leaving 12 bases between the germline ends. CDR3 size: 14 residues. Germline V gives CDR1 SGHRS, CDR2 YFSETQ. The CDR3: CASSLDLTDHGYTF. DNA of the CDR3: TGCGCCAGCAGCTTGGATCTGACAGATCATGGCTACACCTTC.

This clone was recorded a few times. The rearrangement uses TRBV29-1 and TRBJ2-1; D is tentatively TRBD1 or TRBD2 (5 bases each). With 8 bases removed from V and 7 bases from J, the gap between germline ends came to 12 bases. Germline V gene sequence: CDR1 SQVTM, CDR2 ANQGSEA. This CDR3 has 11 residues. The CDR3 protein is CSSRGGNEQFF. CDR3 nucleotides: TGCAGCTCCCGGGGCGGGAATGAGCAGTTCTTC.

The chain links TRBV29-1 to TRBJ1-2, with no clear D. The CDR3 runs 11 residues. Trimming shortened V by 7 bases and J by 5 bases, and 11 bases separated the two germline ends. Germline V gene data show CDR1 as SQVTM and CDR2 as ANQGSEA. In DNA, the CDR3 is TGCAGCGCCATAGGGCAGTATGGCTACACCTTC. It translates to CSAIGQYGYTF.

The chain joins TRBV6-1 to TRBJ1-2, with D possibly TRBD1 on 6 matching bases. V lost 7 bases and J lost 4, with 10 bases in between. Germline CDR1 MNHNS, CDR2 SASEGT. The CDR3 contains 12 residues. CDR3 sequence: CASMDRFYGYTF. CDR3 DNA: TGTGCCAGCATGGACAGATTCTATGGCTACACCTTC.

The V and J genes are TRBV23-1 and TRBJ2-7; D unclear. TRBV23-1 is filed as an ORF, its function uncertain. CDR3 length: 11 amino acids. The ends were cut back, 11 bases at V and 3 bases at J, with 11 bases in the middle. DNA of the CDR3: TGCGCCGGAATACGAGACTACGAGCAGTACTTC. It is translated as CAGIRDYEQYF.

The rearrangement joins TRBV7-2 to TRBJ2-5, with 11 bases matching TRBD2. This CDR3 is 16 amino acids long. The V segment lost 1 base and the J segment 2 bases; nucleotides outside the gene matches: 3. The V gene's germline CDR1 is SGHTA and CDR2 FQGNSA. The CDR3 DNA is TGTGCCAGCAGCTTAGGACTAGCGGGGCCACAAGAGACCCAGTACTTC. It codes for CASSLGLAGPQETQYF. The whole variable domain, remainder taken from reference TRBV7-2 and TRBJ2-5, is GAGVSQSPSNKVTEKGKDVELRCDPISGHTALYWYRQSLGQGLEFLIYFQGNSAPDKSGLPSDRFSAERTGGSVSTLTIQRTQQEDSAVYLCASSLGLAGPQETQYFGPGTRLLVL.

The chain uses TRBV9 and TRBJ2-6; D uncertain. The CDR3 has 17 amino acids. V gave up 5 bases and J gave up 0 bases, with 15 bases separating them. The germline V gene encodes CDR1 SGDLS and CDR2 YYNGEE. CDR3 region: CASRTGPTFSGANVLTF. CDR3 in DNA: TGTGCCAGCAGGACCGGGCCCACATTCTCTGGGGCCAACGTCCTGACTTTC.

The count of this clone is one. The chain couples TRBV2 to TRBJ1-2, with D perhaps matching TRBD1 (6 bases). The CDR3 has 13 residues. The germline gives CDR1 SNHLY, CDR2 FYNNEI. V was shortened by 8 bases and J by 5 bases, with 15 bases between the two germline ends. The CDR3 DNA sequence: TGTGCCAGCCCCCCAGGGGAGGGTTATGGCTACACCTTC. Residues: CASPPGEGYGYTF.

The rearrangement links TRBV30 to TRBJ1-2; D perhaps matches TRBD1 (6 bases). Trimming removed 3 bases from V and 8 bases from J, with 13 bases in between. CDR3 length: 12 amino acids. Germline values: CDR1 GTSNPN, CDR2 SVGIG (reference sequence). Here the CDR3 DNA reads TGTGCCTGGAGCAGTGGGGGCGCCGGCTACACCTTC. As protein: CAWSSGGAGYTF.

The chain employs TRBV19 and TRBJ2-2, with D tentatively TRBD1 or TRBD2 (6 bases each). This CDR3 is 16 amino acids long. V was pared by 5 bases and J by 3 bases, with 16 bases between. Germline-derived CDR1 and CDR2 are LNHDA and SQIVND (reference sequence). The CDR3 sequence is CASSPTGGADTGELFF. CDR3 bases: TGTGCCAGTAGTCCCACCGGGGGCGCGGACACCGGGGAGCTGTTTTTT.

The CDR3 nucleotides read TGTGCCATCAGAATAACAGATACGCAGTATTTT. It encodes CAIRITDTQYF. The rearrangement uses TRBV10-3 and TRBJ2-3; D is uncertain. Germline loops: CDR1 ENHRY, CDR2 SYGVKD. Trimming shortened V by 6 bases and J by 3 bases, and 4 bases separated the two germline ends. The CDR3 has 11 amino acids.

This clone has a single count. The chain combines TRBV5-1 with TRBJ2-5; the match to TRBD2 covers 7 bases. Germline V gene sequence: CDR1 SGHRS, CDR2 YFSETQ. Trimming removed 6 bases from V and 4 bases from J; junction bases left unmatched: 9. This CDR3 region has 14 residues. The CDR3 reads CASMTGGRRETQYF. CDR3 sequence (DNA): TGCGCCAGCATGACGGGGGGAAGGAGAGAGACCCAGTACTTC. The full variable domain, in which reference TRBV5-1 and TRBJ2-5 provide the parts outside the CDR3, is KAGVTQTPRYLIKTRGQQVTLSCSPISGHRSVSWYQQTPGQGLQFLFEYFSETQRNKGNFPGRFSGRQFSNSRSEMNVSTLELGDSALYLCASMTGGRRETQYFGPGTRLLVL.

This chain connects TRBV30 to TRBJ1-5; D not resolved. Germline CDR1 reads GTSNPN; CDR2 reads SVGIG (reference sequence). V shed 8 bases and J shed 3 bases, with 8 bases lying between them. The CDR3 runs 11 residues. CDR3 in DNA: TGTGCCCCCGGCGCCAATCAGCCCCAGCATTTT. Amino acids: CAPGANQPQHF.

CDR3 loop: CASSSHNPYEQYF. In nucleotides, the CDR3 is TGTGCCAGCAGCTCTCACAACCCCTACGAGCAGTACTTC. This chain links TRBV11-3 with TRBJ2-7; D ambiguous. V shed 4 bases and J shed 2 bases, with 9 bases lying between them. The CDR3 contains 13 residues. CDR1 SGHNT and CDR2 YENEEA come from the germline V gene.

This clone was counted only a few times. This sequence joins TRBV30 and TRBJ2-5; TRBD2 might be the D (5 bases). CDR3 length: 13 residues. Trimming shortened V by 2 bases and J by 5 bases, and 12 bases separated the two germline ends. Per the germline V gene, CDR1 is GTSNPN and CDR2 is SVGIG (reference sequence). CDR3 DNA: TGTGCCTGGAGTCTCCCGGGGTCGGAGACCCAGTACTTC. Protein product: CAWSLPGSETQYF.

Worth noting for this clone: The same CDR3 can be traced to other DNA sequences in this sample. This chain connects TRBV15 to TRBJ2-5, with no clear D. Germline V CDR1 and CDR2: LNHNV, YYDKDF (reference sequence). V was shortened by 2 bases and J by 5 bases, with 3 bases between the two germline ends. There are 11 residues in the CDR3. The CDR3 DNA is TGTGCCACCAGCAGATTGGAGACCCAGTACTTC. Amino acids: CATSRLETQYF.

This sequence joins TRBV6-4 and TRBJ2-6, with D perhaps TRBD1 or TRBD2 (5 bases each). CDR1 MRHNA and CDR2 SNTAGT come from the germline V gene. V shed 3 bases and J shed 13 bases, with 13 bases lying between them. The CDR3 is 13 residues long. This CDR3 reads CASSDRDPSVLTF. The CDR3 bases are TGTGCCAGCAGTGATAGGGACCCTAGTGTCCTGACTTTC.

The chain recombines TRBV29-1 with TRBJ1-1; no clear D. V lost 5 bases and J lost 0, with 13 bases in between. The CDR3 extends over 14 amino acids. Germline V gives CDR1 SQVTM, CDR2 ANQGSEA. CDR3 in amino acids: CSVIGLIMNTEAFF. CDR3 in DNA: TGCAGCGTTATCGGACTTATCATGAACACTGAAGCTTTCTTT.

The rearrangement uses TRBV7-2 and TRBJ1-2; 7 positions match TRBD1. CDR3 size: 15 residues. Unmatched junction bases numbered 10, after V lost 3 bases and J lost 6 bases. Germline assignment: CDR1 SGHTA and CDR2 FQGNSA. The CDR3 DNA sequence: TGTGCCAGCAGCTTCAGACAGGGAGGGAATCATGGCTACACCTTC. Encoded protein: CASSFRQGGNHGYTF.

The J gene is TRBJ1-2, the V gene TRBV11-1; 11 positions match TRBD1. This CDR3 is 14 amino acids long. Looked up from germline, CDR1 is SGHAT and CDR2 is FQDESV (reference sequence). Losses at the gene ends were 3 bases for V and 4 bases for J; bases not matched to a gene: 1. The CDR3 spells CASSLGQGVYGYTF. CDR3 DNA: TGTGCCAGCAGCTTGGGACAGGGGGTCTATGGCTACACCTTC.

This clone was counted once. CDR3 residues: CASSFLGQVNTEAFF. The DNA of the CDR3 is TGTGCCAGCAGTTTCCTAGGACAGGTGAACACTGAAGCTTTCTTT. This chain links TRBV6-5 with TRBJ1-1; TRBD1 aligns across 7 bases. After removal of 4 bases from V and 0 bases from J, the junction contained 5 bases not matched to a gene. Germline V gene lookup returns CDR1 MNHEY and CDR2 SVGAGI. There are 15 residues in the CDR3.

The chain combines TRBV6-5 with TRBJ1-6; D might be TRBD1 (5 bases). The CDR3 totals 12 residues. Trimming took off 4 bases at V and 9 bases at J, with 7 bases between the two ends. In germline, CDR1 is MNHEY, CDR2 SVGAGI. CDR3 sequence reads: CASSSGTSPLHF. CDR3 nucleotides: TGTGCCAGCAGTTCAGGGACTTCACCCCTCCACTTT.

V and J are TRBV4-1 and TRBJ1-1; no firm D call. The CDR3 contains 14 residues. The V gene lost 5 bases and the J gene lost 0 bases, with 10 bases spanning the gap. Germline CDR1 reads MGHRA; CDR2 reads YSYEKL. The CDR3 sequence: CASSESRMNTEAFF. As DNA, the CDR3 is TGCGCCAGCAGCGAGTCCCGGATGAACACTGAAGCTTTCTTT.

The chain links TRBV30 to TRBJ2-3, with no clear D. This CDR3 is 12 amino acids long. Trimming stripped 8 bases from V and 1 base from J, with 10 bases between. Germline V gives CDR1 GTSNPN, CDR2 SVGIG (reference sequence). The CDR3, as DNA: TGTGCCCACGGCTTGGGCACAGATACGCAGTATTTT. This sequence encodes CAHGLGTDTQYF.

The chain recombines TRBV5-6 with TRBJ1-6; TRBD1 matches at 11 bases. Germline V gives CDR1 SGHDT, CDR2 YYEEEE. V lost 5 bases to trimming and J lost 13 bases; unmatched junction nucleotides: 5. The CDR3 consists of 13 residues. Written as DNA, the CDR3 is TGTGCCAGCAGTCGGGACAGGGGGACCCCCCTCCACTTT. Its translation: CASSRDRGTPLHF.

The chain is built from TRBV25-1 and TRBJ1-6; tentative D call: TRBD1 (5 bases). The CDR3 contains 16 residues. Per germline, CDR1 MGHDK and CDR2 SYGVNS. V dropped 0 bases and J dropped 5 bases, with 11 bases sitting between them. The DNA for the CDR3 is TGTGCCAGCAGTGAATATAGCGGGGGGAATAATTCACCCCTCCACTTT. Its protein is CASSEYSGGNNSPLHF.

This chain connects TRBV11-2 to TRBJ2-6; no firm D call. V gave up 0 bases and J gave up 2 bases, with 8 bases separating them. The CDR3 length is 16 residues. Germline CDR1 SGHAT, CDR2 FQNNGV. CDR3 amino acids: CASSLDLGAGANVLTF. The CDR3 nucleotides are TGTGCCAGCAGCTTAGATTTAGGAGCTGGGGCCAACGTCCTGACTTTC.